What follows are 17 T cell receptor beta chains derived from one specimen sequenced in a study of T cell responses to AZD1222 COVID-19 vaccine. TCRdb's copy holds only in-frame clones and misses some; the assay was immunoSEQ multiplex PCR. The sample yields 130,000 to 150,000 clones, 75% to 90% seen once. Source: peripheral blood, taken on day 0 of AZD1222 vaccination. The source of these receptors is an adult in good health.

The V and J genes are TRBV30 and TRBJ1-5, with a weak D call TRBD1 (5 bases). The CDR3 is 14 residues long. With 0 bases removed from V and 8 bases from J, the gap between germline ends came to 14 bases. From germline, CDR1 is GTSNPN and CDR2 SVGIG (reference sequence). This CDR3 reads CAWSVSLGREPQHF. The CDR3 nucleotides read TGTGCCTGGAGTGTATCGCTGGGCAGGGAGCCCCAGCATTTT.

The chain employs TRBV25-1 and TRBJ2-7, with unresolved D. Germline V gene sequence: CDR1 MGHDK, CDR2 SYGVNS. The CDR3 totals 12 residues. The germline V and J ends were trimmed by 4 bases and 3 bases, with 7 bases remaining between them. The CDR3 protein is CASSARLYEQYF. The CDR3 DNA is TGTGCCAGCAGTGCACGGCTCTACGAGCAGTACTTC.

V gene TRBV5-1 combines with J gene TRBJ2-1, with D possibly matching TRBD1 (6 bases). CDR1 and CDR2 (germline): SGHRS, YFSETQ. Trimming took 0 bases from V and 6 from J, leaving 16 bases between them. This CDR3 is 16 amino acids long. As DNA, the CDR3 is TGCGCCAGCAGCTTGGCCAGAAGGTTCAGGGGCAATGAGCAGTTCTTC. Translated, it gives CASSLARRFRGNEQFF.

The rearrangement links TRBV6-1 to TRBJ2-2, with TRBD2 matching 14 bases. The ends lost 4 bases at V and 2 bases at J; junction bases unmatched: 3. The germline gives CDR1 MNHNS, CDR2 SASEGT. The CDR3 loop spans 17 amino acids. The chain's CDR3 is CASSGGTSGGNTGELFF. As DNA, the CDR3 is TGTGCCAGCAGTGGCGGGACTAGCGGGGGAAACACCGGGGAGCTGTTTTTT.

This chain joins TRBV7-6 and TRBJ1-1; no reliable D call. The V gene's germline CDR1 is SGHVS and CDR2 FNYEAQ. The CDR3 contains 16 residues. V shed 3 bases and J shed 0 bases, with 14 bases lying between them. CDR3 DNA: TGTGCCAGCAGCTTCCCGGCCGGGCGGATGAACACTGAAGCTTTCTTT. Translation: CASSFPAGRMNTEAFF.

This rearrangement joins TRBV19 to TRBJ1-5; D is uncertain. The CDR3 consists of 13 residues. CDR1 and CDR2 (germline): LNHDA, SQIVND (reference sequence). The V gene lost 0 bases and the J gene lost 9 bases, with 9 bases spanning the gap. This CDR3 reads CASSIETAGPQHF. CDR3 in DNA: TGTGCCAGTAGTATAGAAACGGCGGGGCCCCAGCATTTT.

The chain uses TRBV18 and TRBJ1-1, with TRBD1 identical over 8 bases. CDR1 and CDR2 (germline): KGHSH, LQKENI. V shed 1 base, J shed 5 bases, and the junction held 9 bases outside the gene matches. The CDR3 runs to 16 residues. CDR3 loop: CASSPLQGAGGTEAFF. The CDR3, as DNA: TGTGCCAGCTCACCACTTCAGGGGGCTGGGGGGACTGAAGCTTTCTTT.

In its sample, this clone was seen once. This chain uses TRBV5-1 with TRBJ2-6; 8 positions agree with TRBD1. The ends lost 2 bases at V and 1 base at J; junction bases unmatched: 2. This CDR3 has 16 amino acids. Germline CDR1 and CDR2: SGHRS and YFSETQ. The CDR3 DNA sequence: TGCGCCAGCAGCTTATGGACAGGGTCTGGGGCCAACGTCCTGACTTTC. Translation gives CASSLWTGSGANVLTF.

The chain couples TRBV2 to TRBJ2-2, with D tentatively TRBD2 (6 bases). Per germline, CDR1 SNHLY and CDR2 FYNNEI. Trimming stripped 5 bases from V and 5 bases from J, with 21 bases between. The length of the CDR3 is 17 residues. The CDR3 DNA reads TGTGCCAGCAGTTTAGGTCCTGGAGGGCCACGAACCGGGGAGCTGTTTTTT. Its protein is CASSLGPGGPRTGELFF.

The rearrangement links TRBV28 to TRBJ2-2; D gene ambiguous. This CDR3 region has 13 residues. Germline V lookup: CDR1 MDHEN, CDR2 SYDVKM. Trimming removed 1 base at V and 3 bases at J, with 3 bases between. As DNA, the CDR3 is TGTGCCAGCAGTTTATCGGACACCGGGGAGCTGTTTTTT. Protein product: CASSLSDTGELFF. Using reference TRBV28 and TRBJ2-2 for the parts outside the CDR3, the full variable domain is DVKVTQSSRYLVKRTGEKVFLECVQDMDHENMFWYRQDPGLGLRLIYFSYDVKMKEKGDIPEGYSVSREKKERFSLILESASTNQTSMYLCASSLSDTGELFFGEGSRLTVL.

The CDR3 protein is CASSEAANYGYTF. The CDR3 bases are TGTGCCAGCAGTGAAGCAGCAAACTATGGCTACACCTTC. J is TRBJ1-2 and V is TRBV6-1, with D hard to call. With 0 bases removed from V and 2 bases from J, the gap between germline ends came to 4 bases. The CDR3 length is 13 residues. Germline CDR1 MNHNS, CDR2 SASEGT.

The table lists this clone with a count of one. The CDR3 coding sequence is TGCAGCGTTGGTTACGGGAGCTCCTACAATGAGCAGTTCTTC. Translation: CSVGYGSSYNEQFF. The chain joins TRBV29-1 to TRBJ2-1; D perhaps matches TRBD2 (6 bases). The CDR3 spans 14 residues. Deletions cut 4 bases from V and 0 bases from J, with 10 bases between. Germline assignment: CDR1 SQVTM and CDR2 ANQGSEA.

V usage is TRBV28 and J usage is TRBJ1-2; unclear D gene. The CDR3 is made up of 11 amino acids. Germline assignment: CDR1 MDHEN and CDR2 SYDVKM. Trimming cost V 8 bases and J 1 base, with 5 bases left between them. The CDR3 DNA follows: TGTGCCAGCTCACGTAACTATGGCTACACCTTC. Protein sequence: CASSRNYGYTF.

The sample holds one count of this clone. CDR3 in DNA: TGTGCCAGCAGCGACGACAGGGAAAATCCCTACGAGCAGTACTTC. Translation gives CASSDDRENPYEQYF. The chain joins TRBV2 to TRBJ2-7; TRBD1 aligns across 7 bases. The CDR3 totals 15 residues. The germline CDR1 and CDR2 sequences are SNHLY and FYNNEI. V lost 6 bases and J lost 2; bases outside the gene matches: 10.

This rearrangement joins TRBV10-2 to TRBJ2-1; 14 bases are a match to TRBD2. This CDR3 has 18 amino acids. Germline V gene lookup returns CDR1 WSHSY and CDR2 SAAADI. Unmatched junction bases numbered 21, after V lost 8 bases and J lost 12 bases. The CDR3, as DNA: TGCGCCAGCTCCTCACCTGGACTAGCGGGAGGATTCAACATCGGGCAGTTCTTC. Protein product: CASSSPGLAGGFNIGQFF.

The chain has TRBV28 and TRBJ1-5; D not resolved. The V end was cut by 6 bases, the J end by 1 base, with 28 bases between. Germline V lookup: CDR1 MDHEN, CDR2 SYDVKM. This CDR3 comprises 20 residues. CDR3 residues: CASRVVGLTLPPESNQPQHF. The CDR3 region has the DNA TGTGCCAGCAGGGTGGTTGGACTTACACTCCCGCCGGAGAGCAATCAGCCCCAGCATTTT.

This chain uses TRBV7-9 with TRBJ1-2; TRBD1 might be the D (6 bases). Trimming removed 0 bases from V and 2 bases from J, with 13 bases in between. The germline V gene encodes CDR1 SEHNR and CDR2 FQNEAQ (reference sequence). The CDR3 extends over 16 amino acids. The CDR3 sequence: CASSLAGGRQNYGYTF. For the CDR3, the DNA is TGTGCCAGCAGCTTAGCGGGGGGCCGACAGAACTATGGCTACACCTTC.